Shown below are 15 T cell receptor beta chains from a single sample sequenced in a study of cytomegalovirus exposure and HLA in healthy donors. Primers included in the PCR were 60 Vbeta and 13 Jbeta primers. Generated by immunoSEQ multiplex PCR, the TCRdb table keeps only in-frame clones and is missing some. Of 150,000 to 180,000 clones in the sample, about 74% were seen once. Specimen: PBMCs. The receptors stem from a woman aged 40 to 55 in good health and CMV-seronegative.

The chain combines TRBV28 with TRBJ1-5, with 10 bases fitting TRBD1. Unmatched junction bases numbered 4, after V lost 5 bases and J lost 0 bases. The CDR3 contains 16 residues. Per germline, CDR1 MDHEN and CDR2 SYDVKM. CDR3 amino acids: CASSRTGGSSNQPQHF. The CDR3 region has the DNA TGTGCCAGCAGTCGGACAGGGGGTAGTAGCAATCAGCCCCAGCATTTT.

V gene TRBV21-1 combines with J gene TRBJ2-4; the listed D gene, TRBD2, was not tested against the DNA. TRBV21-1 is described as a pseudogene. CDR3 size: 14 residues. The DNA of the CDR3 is TGTGCCAGCAGCATTATGAGGGTTTTGAACATTCAGTACTTC. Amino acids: CASSIMRVLNIQYF.

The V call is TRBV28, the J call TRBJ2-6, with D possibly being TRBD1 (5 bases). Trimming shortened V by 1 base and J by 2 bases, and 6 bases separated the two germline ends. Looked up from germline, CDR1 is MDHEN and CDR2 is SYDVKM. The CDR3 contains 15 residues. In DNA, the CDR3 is TGTGCCAGCAGTTTATCCAGGGCTGGGGCCAACGTCCTGACTTTC. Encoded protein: CASSLSRAGANVLTF.

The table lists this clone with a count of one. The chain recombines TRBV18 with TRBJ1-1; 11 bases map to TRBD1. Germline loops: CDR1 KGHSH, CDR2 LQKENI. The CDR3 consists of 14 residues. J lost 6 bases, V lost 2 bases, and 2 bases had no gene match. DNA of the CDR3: TGTGCCAGCTCACCAAGGACAGGGGGCCCTGAAGCTTTCTTT. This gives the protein CASSPRTGGPEAFF.

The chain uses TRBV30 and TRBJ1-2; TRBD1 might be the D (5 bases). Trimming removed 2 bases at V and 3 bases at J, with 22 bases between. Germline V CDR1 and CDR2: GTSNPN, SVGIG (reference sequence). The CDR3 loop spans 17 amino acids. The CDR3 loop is CAWSIRVGGIGDYGYTF. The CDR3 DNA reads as TGTGCCTGGAGTATCAGGGTCGGGGGAATAGGTGACTATGGCTACACCTTC.

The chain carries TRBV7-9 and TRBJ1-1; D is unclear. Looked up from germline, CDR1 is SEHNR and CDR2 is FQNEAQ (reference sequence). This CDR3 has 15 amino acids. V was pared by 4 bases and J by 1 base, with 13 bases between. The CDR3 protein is CASSWEGFKNTEAFF. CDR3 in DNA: TGTGCCAGCAGCTGGGAGGGTTTTAAGAACACTGAAGCTTTCTTT. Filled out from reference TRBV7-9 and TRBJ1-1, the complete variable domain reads DTGVSQNPRHKITKRGQNVTFRCDPISEHNRLYWYRQTLGQGPEFLTYFQNEAQLEKSRLLSDRFSAERPKGSFSTLEIQRTEQGDSAMYLCASSWEGFKNTEAFFGQGTRLTVV.

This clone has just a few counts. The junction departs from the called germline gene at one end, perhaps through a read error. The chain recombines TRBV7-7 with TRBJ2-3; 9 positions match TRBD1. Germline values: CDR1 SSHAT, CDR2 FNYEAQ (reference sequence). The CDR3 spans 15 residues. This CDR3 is CASSLGGQGTDTQYF. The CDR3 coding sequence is TGTGCTAGCAGCTTAGGCGGACAGGGGACAGATACGCAGTATTTT.

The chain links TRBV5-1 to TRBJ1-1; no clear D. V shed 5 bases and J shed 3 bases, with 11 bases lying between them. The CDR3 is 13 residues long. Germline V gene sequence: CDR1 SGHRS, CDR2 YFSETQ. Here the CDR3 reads CASRTDSDTEAFF. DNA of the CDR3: TGCGCCAGCAGAACCGATAGCGACACTGAAGCTTTCTTT.

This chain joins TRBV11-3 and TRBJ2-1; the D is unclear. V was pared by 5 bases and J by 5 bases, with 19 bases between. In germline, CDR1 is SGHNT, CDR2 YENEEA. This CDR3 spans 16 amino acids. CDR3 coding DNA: TGTGCCAGCAGCCTAAGGCCAGGATTGCGAAACAATGAGCAGTTCTTC. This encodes CASSLRPGLRNNEQFF.

Here the CDR3 reads CASSTGLLAIHEQFF. The CDR3 DNA reads TGTGCCAGCAGCACCGGACTTCTCGCAATCCATGAGCAGTTCTTC. The rearrangement joins TRBV13 to TRBJ2-1; possibly TRBD2 for D (5 bases). V was pared by 5 bases and J by 8 bases, with 19 bases between. From germline, CDR1 is PRHDT and CDR2 FYEKMQ (reference sequence). The CDR3 is 15 residues long.

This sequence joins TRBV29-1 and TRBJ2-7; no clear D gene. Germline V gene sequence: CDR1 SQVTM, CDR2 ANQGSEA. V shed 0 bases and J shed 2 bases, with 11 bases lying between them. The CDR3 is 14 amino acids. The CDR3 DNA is TGCAGCGTTGAAGATCAGAACCTGGCCTACGAGCAGTACTTC. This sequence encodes CSVEDQNLAYEQYF.

The CDR3 nucleotides read TGCGCCAGCAGCTTGGCCAGGGCAGCTGACACTGAAGCTTTCTTT. Its protein product is CASSLARAADTEAFF. The rearrangement uses TRBV5-1 and TRBJ1-1; tentatively, D is TRBD1 (5 bases). CDR3 size: 15 residues. Trimming shortened V by 0 bases and J by 3 bases, and 12 bases separated the two germline ends. Germline V gene sequence: CDR1 SGHRS, CDR2 YFSETQ. Filled out from reference TRBV5-1 and TRBJ1-1, the complete variable domain reads KAGVTQTPRYLIKTRGQQVTLSCSPISGHRSVSWYQQTPGQGLQFLFEYFSETQRNKGNFPGRFSGRQFSNSRSEMNVSTLELGDSALYLCASSLARAADTEAFFGQGTRLTVV.

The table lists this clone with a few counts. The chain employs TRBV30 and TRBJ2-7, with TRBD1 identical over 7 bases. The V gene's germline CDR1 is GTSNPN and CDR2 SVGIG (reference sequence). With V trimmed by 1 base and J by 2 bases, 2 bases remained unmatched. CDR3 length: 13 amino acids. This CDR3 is CAWSGQGAYEQYF. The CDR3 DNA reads TGTGCCTGGAGTGGGCAGGGGGCCTACGAGCAGTACTTC. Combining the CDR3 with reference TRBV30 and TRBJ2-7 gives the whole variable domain SQTIHQWPATLVQPVGSPLSLECTVEGTSNPNLYWYRQAAGRGLQLLFYSVGIGQISSEVPQNLSASRPQDRQFILSSKKLLLSDSGFYLCAWSGQGAYEQYFGPGTRLTVT.

The CDR3 coding sequence is TGTGCCAGCAGTGACCCACCAGGGGCGACGAACACTGAAGCTTTCTTT. Translated, it gives CASSDPPGATNTEAFF. V and J are TRBV6-1 and TRBJ1-1, with D possibly being TRBD1 (6 bases). The CDR3 is 16 amino acids. Germline V lookup: CDR1 MNHNS, CDR2 SASEGT. Trimming pared 3 bases from V and 1 base from J, leaving 15 bases between.

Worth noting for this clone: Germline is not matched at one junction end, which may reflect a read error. The DNA of the CDR3 is TGTGCCAGCACTCTAAGGGGCGGCGTCGGAACGAACTTC. It is translated as CASTLRGGVGTNF. This chain uses TRBV6-6 with TRBJ2-7, with a tentative D call TRBD1 (5 bases). The CDR3 has 13 residues. CDR1 is MNHNY and CDR2 is SVGAGI in the germline V gene (reference sequence).